The T cell receptor (beta chain) described here comes from a study of blood T cell repertoires in COVID-19. Profiled with immunoSEQ multiplex PCR; TCRdb holds only in-frame clones, not every one. The sample yields around 250,000 clones, around 83% seen once. V was cut by 6 bases and J by 6 bases, with 6 bases left in between. Germline-derived CDR1 and CDR2 are MNHEY and SMNVEV (reference sequence). The CDR3 sequence is 12 residues long. Sequencing was carried out using peripheral blood. This clonotype was sampled from a man aged 80 or over with acute or convalescent COVID-19. The gene calls are TRBV27 and TRBJ1-6; D is unclear. The CDR3 nucleotides read TGTGCCAGCAGGACATTTAATTCACCCCTCCACTTT. Translated, it gives CASRTFNSPLHF.